This TCR beta chain was obtained from a study of blood T cell repertoires in COVID-19 (dated by TCRdb to 2018 to 2021). With regard to the full study: Samples from collaborators originated in the United States, Italy and Spain and spanned both the acute and convalescent phases of COVID-19. The material from the prospective study consisted of cDNA or gDNA derived from T cells, B-cell-depleted T cells, or PBMCs. Subjects who had been exposed to COVID-19, were actively infected with it, or had recovered from it provided the deeply sampled blood TCRbeta repertoires that made up the dataset. A freely available public database, intended as a resource for researchers studying the immune response to SARS-CoV-2, is where the repertoires were released. The samples were drawn from two sources: the first 160 participants of the ongoing ImmuneRACE study, and over 950 subjects contributed by 6 global collaborators. The sample metadata nearly always contained a de-identified subject ID, COVID-19 status, age in years and sex. HLA class I and class II types, where available, came from metadata supplied by the sample provider rather than from assay-based typing. The research as a whole found: Clinical and demographic metadata were provided uncurated, with the amount varying by source and participant.

V was cut back by 2 bases and J by 0 bases, leaving a gap of 7 bases between them. CDR1 and CDR2 were assigned from the germline V gene as KGHSH and LQKENI. The CDR3 measures 15 amino acids from cysteine to phenylalanine. Left in the record is the CDR3 DNA by itself, 45 bases read in frame from the first base. The immunoSEQ Assay, a bias-controlled multiplex PCR, was used to amplify TCRbeta CDR3 regions from genomic DNA. Under the source paper's analysis protocol: Nucleated cell counts per sample were estimated from amplification of reference gene primers within the assay. To quantify the absolute abundance of each unique TCRbeta CDR3 rearrangement, sequence reads were collapsed and filtered. Productive Simpson clonality was computed per sample as the square root of Simpson's diversity index over productive rearrangements. Sourced from immuneACCESS, this table was stored by TCRdb with only in-frame sequences that have V and J called. A share of the clones is absent; for the studies checked, an unresolved V gene accounts for under half, and the remainder has no known explanation. That table gives V, J and clone size, and the DNA gave D and trimming. The sample table holds about 250,000 clones, of which around 88% were seen once. 5% to 6.5% of the sample is held by the ten biggest clonotypes.

A word on this clone: Its antigen is unknown. There are no base qualities to consult, and no much larger clone falls within one base.

At one collaborating source in Seattle, patients were enrolled during active infection and were followed longitudinally through the course of disease. Collaborating institutions collected whole blood in K2EDTA tubes following their own protocols. For TCRbeta analysis, collaborators shipped samples as frozen whole blood, isolated PBMCs, or DNA extracted from either of those sample types. The rearrangement combines TRBV18 with TRBJ1-4, with no confident D gene call. This sequence originates from a woman aged 30 to 39 with COVID-19, enrolled during active disease. Sequenced input: peripheral blood. The CDR3: CASSPGRATNEKLFF. The bases are TGTGCCAGCTCACCAGGGAGGGCAACTAATGAAAAACTGTTTTTT. With the portions outside the CDR3 filled from the reference TRBV18 and TRBJ1-4 genes, the complete variable region becomes NAGVMQNPRHLVRRRGQEARLRCSPMKGHSHVYWYRQLPEEGLKFMVYLQKENIIDESGMPKERFSAEFPKEGPSILRIQQVVRGDSAAYFCASSPGRATNEKLFFGSGTQLSVL.